This T cell receptor (beta chain) stems from a study of cytomegalovirus exposure and HLA in healthy donors. In this sample, this clone turned up a few times. This CDR3 contains 15 residues. CDR1 MGHRA and CDR2 YSYEKL come from the germline V gene. With 1 base removed from V and 4 bases from J, the gap between germline ends came to 13 bases. The PCR made use of 60 Vbeta and 13 Jbeta primers. Clones were read by immunoSEQ multiplex PCR, and TCRdb kept only the in-frame ones, dropping some. The sample consists of some 150,000 clones, approximately 82% of them appearing once. The sequence was collected from a man under 40 in good health and CMV-seropositive. The rearrangement joins TRBV4-1 to TRBJ1-1; D perhaps matches TRBD1 (5 bases). Material for sequencing was PBMCs. In DNA, the CDR3 is TGCGCCAGCAGCCAAGGACGGGGGGGTGGCACTGAAGCTTTCTTT. Translated, it gives CASSQGRGGGTEAFF.